The 26 T cell receptor beta chains in this list originate from one sample, sequenced in a study of blood T cell repertoires in COVID-19 (TCRdb year 2020). Library preparation used the immunoSEQ multiplex PCR assay. The immuneACCESS repertoire file appears here via TCRdb, limited to in-frame rearrangements. These files lack a portion of the clones; in checked studies, under half of the deficit traces to unresolved V genes, and the cause of the others is not known. This sample is represented by 61,000 or so clones; around 80% of them were singletons. Less than 7% of the sample rests with the top ten. Sequenced sample: peripheral blood. The source of these receptors is a woman between 70 and 85 years old with acute or convalescent COVID-19.

This chain uses TRBV28 with TRBJ1-2, with D maybe TRBD1 (5 bases). Per the germline V gene, CDR1 is MDHEN and CDR2 is SYDVKM. The CDR3 consists of 16 residues. V shed 2 bases and J shed 4 bases, with 17 bases lying between them. The CDR3 spells CASSLSRAGVIYGYTF. In DNA, the CDR3 is TGTGCCAGCAGTTTAAGCAGGGCGGGGGTTATCTATGGCTACACCTTC.

The chain combines TRBV5-4 with TRBJ2-7; D uncertain. This CDR3 has 11 residues. The V and J ends lost 2 bases and 3 bases respectively, with 3 bases between them. Germline V gene data show CDR1 as SGHNT and CDR2 as YYREEE (reference sequence). CDR3 nucleotides: TGTGCCAGCAGCTTCGGCTACGAGCAGTACTTC. Translated: CASSFGYEQYF.

CDR3 DNA: TGTGCCTGGAGTGTACAAGTGGTCCCAGAGACCCAGTACTTC. Its translation: CAWSVQVVPETQYF. The V gene is TRBV30, the J gene TRBJ2-5; D gene unclear. V gave up 0 bases and J gave up 4 bases, with 12 bases separating them. The CDR3 runs to 14 residues. Looked up from germline, CDR1 is GTSNPN and CDR2 is SVGIG (reference sequence).

The chain recombines TRBV28 with TRBJ2-4; D may be TRBD2 (6 bases). Trimming took 4 bases from V and 7 from J, leaving 14 bases between them. This CDR3 comprises 14 residues. Germline V lookup: CDR1 MDHEN, CDR2 SYDVKM. For the CDR3, the DNA is TGTGCCAGCAGTTCCGCCCTTGGAGGGAACATTCAGTACTTC. This translates into CASSSALGGNIQYF.

This sequence joins TRBV2 and TRBJ2-1; 14 nucleotides align to TRBD2. CDR3 length equals 18 residues. V lost 3 bases and J lost 7; bases outside the gene matches: 11. Germline CDR1 SNHLY, CDR2 FYNNEI. In nucleotides, the CDR3 is TGTGCCAGCAGTGAGGCGACTAGCGGGGGGGCTAGGAAGAATGAGCAGTTCTTC. Protein product: CASSEATSGGARKNEQFF.

J is TRBJ1-1 and V is TRBV4-3; 10 positions match TRBD1. V trimming: 2 bases; J trimming: 5 bases; junction bases outside the gene matches: 5. The CDR3 covers 15 residues. Germline CDR1 and CDR2: LGHNA and YSLEER. CDR3 sequence: CASSQYGQGVTEAFF. DNA for the CDR3: TGCGCCAGCAGCCAATACGGACAGGGGGTTACTGAAGCTTTCTTT.

Concerning this clone itself: The junction and the germline gene differ at one end; a read error may be behind it. V usage is TRBV2 and J usage is TRBJ2-7, with 8 bases aligning to TRBD2. Per germline, CDR1 SNHLY and CDR2 FYNNEI. This CDR3 region has 13 residues. CDR3 sequence: CASETSVAYGQYF. The CDR3 nucleotides are TGTGCCAGTGAGACTAGCGTAGCCTACGGGCAGTACTTC. Complete variable domain (other parts from reference TRBV2 and TRBJ2-7): EPEVTQTPSHQVTQMGQEVILRCVPISNHLYFYWYRQILGQKVEFLVSFYNNEISEKSEIFDDQFSVERPDGSNFTLKIRSTKLEDSAMYFCASETSVAYGQYFGPGTRLTVT.

This chain links TRBV4-3 with TRBJ2-3; tentatively, D is TRBD2 (5 bases). V shed 4 bases and J shed 3 bases, with 14 bases lying between them. The CDR3 extends over 15 amino acids. Looked up from germline, CDR1 is LGHNA and CDR2 is YSLEER. CDR3: CASSRTPGLTDTQYF. The CDR3, as DNA: TGCGCCAGCAGCCGGACTCCAGGATTAACAGATACGCAGTATTTT.

The chain joins TRBV19 to TRBJ2-2, with 8 bases matching TRBD1. CDR1 and CDR2 from the germline V gene are LNHDA and SQIVND (reference sequence). V lost 4 bases, J lost 6 bases, and 10 bases stayed unmatched. The CDR3 has 16 amino acids. The DNA for the CDR3 is TGTGCCAGTAGTAAAGCCGGGACAGGAGTCGCCGGGGAGCTGTTTTTT. Translating it yields CASSKAGTGVAGELFF.

V usage is TRBV28 and J usage is TRBJ1-2, with D perhaps matching TRBD1 (6 bases). This CDR3 has 15 residues. Germline-derived CDR1 and CDR2 are MDHEN and SYDVKM. Trimming took 8 bases from V and 7 from J, leaving 23 bases between them. CDR3: CASEAVGHATLGYTF. CDR3 nucleotide sequence: TGTGCCAGCGAAGCCGTGGGACACGCGACCCTTGGCTACACCTTC.

The chain joins TRBV5-6 to TRBJ1-4; D unresolved. CDR3 length: 14 amino acids. CDR1 and CDR2 (germline): SGHDT, YYEEEE. V lost 4 bases to trimming and J lost 5 bases, with 12 bases between them. The CDR3 region has the DNA TGTGCCAGCAGCCGTTGGGTGAGGAATGAAAAACTGTTTTTT. Encoded protein: CASSRWVRNEKLFF.

The chain joins TRBV27 to TRBJ1-4; D might be TRBD1 (6 bases). Germline loops: CDR1 MNHEY, CDR2 SMNVEV (reference sequence). The CDR3 is made up of 18 amino acids. Trimming took 0 bases from V and 6 from J, leaving 20 bases between them. CDR3 protein: CASSLSIARGGGDEKLFF. In DNA form, the CDR3 reads TGTGCCAGCAGTTTATCGATTGCCAGAGGGGGAGGGGATGAAAAACTGTTTTTT.

This chain uses TRBV6-5 with TRBJ2-7; 7 nucleotides align to TRBD1. Per the germline V gene, CDR1 is MNHEY and CDR2 is SVGAGI. The CDR3 runs 12 residues. With 9 bases clipped from V and 0 bases from J, the junction kept 2 bases outside the gene matches. The CDR3 here is CARTGHSYEQYF. CDR3 bases: TGTGCCAGGACAGGGCACTCCTACGAGCAGTACTTC.

The chain couples TRBV5-1 to TRBJ1-4; D remains ambiguous. Germline CDR1 SGHRS, CDR2 YFSETQ. The CDR3 contains 17 residues. Trimming pared 4 bases from V and 2 bases from J, leaving 18 bases between. Here the CDR3 DNA reads TGCGCCAGCAGCAGGGAGGTAGGCCGGAACACTAATGAAAAACTGTTTTTT. This gives the protein CASSREVGRNTNEKLFF.

The CDR3, as DNA: TGTGCCAGCAGCGCCGTAGCGGGGGGTGCCGAGCAGTACTTC. Amino acids: CASSAVAGGAEQYF. J is TRBJ2-7 and V is TRBV6-4, with 10 bases aligning to TRBD2. Germline V gene data show CDR1 as MRHNA and CDR2 as SNTAGT. The junction had 8 bases not matched to a gene; V was cut back by 6 bases and J by 6 bases. The CDR3 is 14 amino acids.

J is TRBJ2-3 and V is TRBV19, with a possible D match to TRBD2 (6 bases). This CDR3 spans 12 amino acids. Germline V gene lookup returns CDR1 LNHDA and CDR2 SQIVND (reference sequence). V was shortened by 4 bases and J by 4 bases, with 6 bases between the two germline ends. The CDR3 spells CASSRRADTQYF. In DNA, the CDR3 is TGTGCCAGTAGTAGGAGGGCAGATACGCAGTATTTT.

This clone occurred a few times. The rearrangement links TRBV6-6 to TRBJ1-1; D remains unclear. The V gene lost 10 bases and the J gene lost 2 bases, with 14 bases spanning the gap. The CDR3 totals 13 residues. Germline V gene lookup returns CDR1 MNHNY and CDR2 SVGAGI (reference sequence). CDR3 region: CAIGGVINTEAFF. In nucleotides, the CDR3 is TGTGCCATCGGAGGCGTAATTAACACTGAAGCTTTCTTT.

The chain joins TRBV19 to TRBJ2-7; 7 bases match TRBD1. V lost 1 base, J lost 2 bases, and 2 bases stayed unmatched. CDR3 length: 14 residues. Germline CDR1 reads LNHDA; CDR2 reads SQIVND (reference sequence). The CDR3 sequence is CASSIGTGAYEQYF. CDR3 bases: TGTGCCAGTAGTATAGGGACAGGAGCCTACGAGCAGTACTTC.

V gene TRBV3-1 (or the pseudogene TRBV3-2) combines with J gene TRBJ2-1; the match to TRBD2 covers 11 bases. Per the germline V gene, CDR1 is LGHDT and CDR2 is YNNKEL (reference sequence). J lost 1 base, V lost 0 bases, and 2 bases had no gene match. The CDR3 spans 17 residues. The DNA for the CDR3 is TGTGCCAGCAGCCAAGATCCTAGCGGGGGGTCCTACAATGAGCAGTTCTTC. This encodes CASSQDPSGGSYNEQFF.

This clone appeared a single time. This chain connects TRBV5-1 to TRBJ2-7; 9 bases are a match to TRBD1. CDR3 length: 16 amino acids. Germline-derived CDR1 and CDR2 are SGHRS and YFSETQ. Germline trimming cut 0 bases from V and 4 bases from J; bases unmatched to any gene: 8. CDR3 amino acids: CASSLASGQGLYEQYF. CDR3 nucleotides: TGCGCCAGCAGCTTGGCCAGCGGACAGGGGCTTTACGAGCAGTACTTC.

This clone has just a few counts. The V call is TRBV29-1, the J call TRBJ1-2, with 12 bases aligning to TRBD1. V lost 6 bases to trimming and J lost 3 bases; unmatched junction nucleotides: 5. This CDR3 has 14 amino acids. Germline loops: CDR1 SQVTM, CDR2 ANQGSEA. CDR3: CSVLGTGGYYGYTF. The CDR3 DNA reads as TGCAGCGTCCTGGGGACAGGGGGCTACTATGGCTACACCTTC.

This clone was seen only a few times. The chain links TRBV11-3 to TRBJ2-5; 8 bases fit TRBD1. The CDR3 sequence is 16 residues long. V shed 4 bases, J shed 6 bases, and the junction held 13 bases outside the gene matches. CDR1 is SGHNT and CDR2 is YENEEA in the germline V gene. Here the CDR3 DNA reads TGTGCCAGCAGCTCACCCGGGGCAGGGGGCTTAAAGACCCAGTACTTC. It specifies CASSSPGAGGLKTQYF. The variable domain in full, completed from reference TRBV11-3 and TRBJ2-5, reads EAGVVQSPRYKIIEKKQPVAFWCNPISGHNTLYWYLQNLGQGPELLIRYENEEAVDDSQLPKDRFSAERLKGVDSTLKIQPAELGDSAVYLCASSSPGAGGLKTQYFGPGTRLLVL.

The genes are TRBV5-6 and TRBJ2-1; 7 bases are a match to TRBD1. Germline CDR1 reads SGHDT; CDR2 reads YYEEEE. V lost 4 bases and J lost 4; bases outside the gene matches: 5. There are 14 residues in the CDR3. Here the CDR3 reads CASSPGGEYNEQFF. The DNA for the CDR3 is TGTGCCAGCAGCCCAGGGGGTGAGTACAATGAGCAGTTCTTC.

V gene TRBV3-1 (or the pseudogene TRBV3-2) combines with J gene TRBJ2-1, with 9 bases that match TRBD2. The CDR3 spans 13 residues. With V trimmed by 3 bases and J by 14 bases, 8 bases remained unmatched. Per germline, CDR1 LGHDT and CDR2 YNNKEL (reference sequence). In DNA, the CDR3 is TGTGCCAGCAGCCAGAGTTGGACTAGCGAAAAGTTCTTC. As protein: CASSQSWTSEKFF.

The V call is TRBV18, the J call TRBJ1-4; TRBD1 agrees at 8 bases. V shed 6 bases and J 8 bases; nucleotides not matched to a gene: 5. The CDR3 contains 13 residues. In germline, CDR1 is KGHSH, CDR2 LQKENI. The CDR3 coding sequence is TGTGCCAGCTCCAGGGGGCTTGAGGAAAAACTGTTTTTT. This encodes CASSRGLEEKLFF.

The rearrangement links TRBV6-5 to TRBJ1-1; 7 nucleotides agree with TRBD1. The CDR3 is 13 amino acids. Looked up from germline, CDR1 is MNHEY and CDR2 is SVGAGI. Losses at the gene ends were 6 bases for V and 6 bases for J; bases not matched to a gene: 7. In nucleotides, the CDR3 is TGTGCCAGCAGGGGCCGGAGGGGGCCTGAAGCTTTCTTT. It is translated as CASRGRRGPEAFF.